These T cell receptor beta chains were read from a single sample in a study of vaccination and CD4 T cells after COVID-19. Their antigens remain unidentified. A single record per CDR3 protein comes from TCRdb applying MiXCR to the PCR reads. The sample lists about 13,000 distinct CDR3 sequences; 52% were seen once. The specimen sequenced was CD4+ T cells from blood, cultured in vitro. Every receptor here comes from a human donor who had recovered from COVID-19. CDR3s include the opening cysteine and the closing phenylalanine or tryptophan. D genes are given only for firm matches. Clone size, where shown, is once, few, many, or a class for clones that have expanded.

CDR3	DNA	J	V	size	D
CASSLDINYGYTF	TGTGCCAGCAGCCTCGACATTAACTATGGCTACACCTTC	TRBJ1-2	TRBV28	NA	NA
CASTITSGSLETQYF	TGTGCCAGTACAATAACTAGCGGGAGTTTGGAGACCCAGTACTTC	TRBJ2-5	TRBV19	NA	TRBD2
CAISGTGNKDYGYTF	TGTGCCATCAGTGGTACGGGTAACAAGGACTATGGCTACACCTTC	TRBJ1-2	TRBV10-3	NA	NA
CASSRHWGSNGELFF	TGTGCCAGCAGCCGACACTGGGGTTCTAACGGGGAGCTGTTTTTT	TRBJ2-2	TRBV7-6	NA	NA
CASSYRGMNTEAFF	TGTGCCAGCAGTTACAGGGGGATGAACACTGAAGCTTTCTTT	TRBJ1-1	TRBV6-5	few	NA
CASRAGQGFSYEQYF	TGTGCCAGCAGAGCGGGACAGGGTTTCTCCTACGAGCAGTACTTC	TRBJ2-7	TRBV6-1	NA	TRBD1
CSARGPVAGYQETQYF	TGCAGTGCTAGAGGCCCGGTAGCGGGGTACCAAGAGACCCAGTACTTC	TRBJ2-5	TRBV20-1	NA	TRBD2
CSAHGLAGRTDTQYF	TGCAGTGCTCACGGACTAGCGGGACGCACAGATACGCAGTATTTT	TRBJ2-3	TRBV20-1	few	TRBD2
CASSTGRLETQYF	TGTGCCAGCAGTACGGGACGGTTAGAGACCCAGTACTTC	TRBJ2-5	TRBV28	NA	NA
CASRLSGSRQETQYF	TGCGCCAGCAGACTAAGCGGGAGCAGGCAAGAGACCCAGTACTTC	TRBJ2-5	TRBV5-1	NA	TRBD2
CASSGGSGRAITDTQYF	TGTGCCAGCAGCGGGGGTAGCGGGAGAGCGATCACAGATACGCAGTATTTT	TRBJ2-3	TRBV5-4	NA	TRBD2
CSARGGAGALGSYNEQFF	TGCAGTGCTAGAGGTGGAGCGGGAGCGTTAGGTAGCTACAATGAGCAGTTCTTC	TRBJ2-1	TRBV20-1	NA	TRBD2
CASSLGHIYEQYF	TGTGCCAGCAGCTTGGGACACATCTACGAGCAGTACTTC	TRBJ2-7	TRBV5-3	NA	NA
CASSQETSGISTDTQYF	TGCGCCAGCAGCCAAGAGACTAGCGGGATTAGCACAGATACGCAGTATTTT	TRBJ2-3	TRBV4-1	NA	TRBD2
CASSAPGDNKKNTEAFF	TGTGCCAGCAGTGCCCCCGGGGACAACAAGAAGAACACTGAAGCTTTCTTT	TRBJ1-1	TRBV28	NA	NA
CASSIGNRGPFF	TGTGCCAGTAGTATTGGGAACAGGGGTCCTTTCTTT	TRBJ1-1	TRBV19	few	TRBD1
CASSERGGANVLTF	TGTGCCAGCAGTGAACGGGGTGGGGCCAACGTCCTGACTTTC	TRBJ2-6	TRBV6-1	NA	NA
CASRGQGKTYEQYF	TGTGCCAGCAGGGGACAGGGGAAGACCTACGAGCAGTACTTC	TRBJ2-7	TRBV6-1	NA	TRBD1
CASSYPTGSEAFF	TGTGCCAGCAGTTACCCCACGGGGTCTGAAGCTTTCTTT	TRBJ1-1	TRBV6-5	large	NA
CASSSPLNRGGYEQYF	TGTGCCAGCAGTTCTCCTCTAAACAGGGGCGGCTACGAGCAGTACTTC	TRBJ2-7	TRBV28	NA	TRBD1
CASSEGMGSQPQHF	TGTGCCAGCAGTGAAGGGATGGGAAGTCAGCCCCAGCATTTT	TRBJ1-5	TRBV2	NA	NA
CATSPRGGNTIYF	TGTGCCACCAGTCCCAGGGGTGGAAACACCATATATTTT	TRBJ1-3	TRBV24-1	few	NA
CATSRDVDIQYF	TGTGCCACCAGCAGGGATGTGGACATTCAGTACTTC	TRBJ2-4	TRBV15	few	NA
CATCTLGSGANVLTF	TGTGCCACTTGTACCCTTGGCTCTGGGGCCAACGTCCTGACTTTC	TRBJ2-6	TRBV28	NA	NA
CASSSAAGAGGTEAFF	TGTGCCAGCAGTAGTGCAGCGGGGGCGGGAGGGACTGAAGCTTTCTTT	TRBJ1-1	TRBV6-1	NA	NA
CASRDRRLAKNIQYF	TGTGCCAGCAGAGACAGGAGATTAGCCAAAAACATTCAGTACTTC	TRBJ2-4	TRBV6-1	NA	NA
CSAKRGLQETQYF	TGCAGTGCCAAAAGGGGGCTCCAAGAGACCCAGTACTTC	TRBJ2-5	TRBV20-1	NA	TRBD1
CSAGELAGVVYEQYF	TGCAGTGCTGGAGAACTAGCGGGAGTAGTGTACGAGCAGTACTTC	TRBJ2-7	TRBV20-1	NA	TRBD2
CASTPQGAPETQYF	TGTGCCAGCACCCCACAGGGGGCCCCAGAGACCCAGTACTTC	TRBJ2-5	TRBV28	NA	TRBD1
CATSSLAGARTGELFF	TGTGCCACCAGCAGTCTAGCGGGAGCTCGGACCGGGGAGCTGTTTTTT	TRBJ2-2	TRBV15	few	TRBD2
CASRQGTDSGNTIYF	TGTGCCAGCAGACAGGGGACTGACTCTGGAAACACCATATATTTT	TRBJ1-3	TRBV6-1	NA	TRBD1
CASLGGANTNTQYF	TGTGCCTCCTTAGGGGGCGCGAATACTAATACGCAGTATTTT	TRBJ2-3	TRBV10-3	few	TRBD1
CASSGGWRGAYEQYF	TGTGCCAGCAGCGGGGGGTGGAGGGGTGCCTACGAGCAGTACTTC	TRBJ2-7	TRBV7-4	NA	NA
CASTGTGSTDTQYF	TGTGCCAGCACCGGCACAGGTAGCACAGATACGCAGTATTTT	TRBJ2-3	TRBV7-9	few	NA
CASSFGGLYEQYF	TGTGCCAGCAGCTTCGGGGGCCTCTACGAGCAGTACTTC	TRBJ2-7	TRBV7-9	NA	NA
CAIGDRGGTDTQYF	TGTGCCATCGGGGACAGGGGAGGCACAGATACGCAGTATTTT	TRBJ2-3	TRBV10-3	few	TRBD1
CASREPAHSEQFF	TGTGCCAGCCGGGAGCCGGCCCACAGTGAGCAGTTCTTC	TRBJ2-1	TRBV6-2/TRBV6-3	NA	NA
CASSTSGRSYEQYF	TGTGCCAGTAGTACTAGCGGGAGATCCTACGAGCAGTACTTC	TRBJ2-7	TRBV19	NA	TRBD2
CASSPGIITSNTEAFF	TGTGCCAGCAGCCCCGGGATTATCACCTCGAACACTGAAGCTTTCTTT	TRBJ1-1	TRBV7-9	NA	NA
CASKGAGSTDTQYF	TGTGCCAGTAAGGGGGCGGGAAGCACAGATACGCAGTATTTT	TRBJ2-3	TRBV19	NA	NA
CAWSTGTENSPLHF	TGTGCCTGGAGTACCGGGACAGAGAATTCACCCCTCCACTTT	TRBJ1-6	TRBV30	few	TRBD1
CATSRETYQETQYF	TGTGCCACCAGCAGAGAAACTTATCAAGAGACCCAGTACTTC	TRBJ2-5	TRBV15	NA	NA
CASAGTGNQPQHF	TGTGCCAGCGCCGGGACAGGGAATCAGCCCCAGCATTTT	TRBJ1-5	TRBV2	NA	TRBD1
CASSLRQETQYF	TGTGCCAGCAGTTTACGCCAAGAGACCCAGTACTTC	TRBJ2-5	TRBV12-3/TRBV12-4	NA	NA
CASSQALGGYQPQHF	TGCGCCAGCAGCCAAGCGTTAGGGGGATATCAGCCCCAGCATTTT	TRBJ1-5	TRBV4-1	NA	NA
CASSLVTGVNTEAFF	TGCGCCAGCAGCTTGGTGACAGGGGTGAACACTGAAGCTTTCTTT	TRBJ1-1	TRBV5-1	few	TRBD1
CASSYGGQGRKTQYF	TGTGCCAGCAGTTACGGGGGACAGGGGAGAAAGACCCAGTACTTC	TRBJ2-5	TRBV6-2/TRBV6-3	NA	TRBD1
CSATTRSNQPQHF	TGCAGTGCTACCACACGGAGCAATCAGCCCCAGCATTTT	TRBJ1-5	TRBV20-1	NA	NA
CASKGSGRGQETQYF	TGTGCCAGCAAGGGTAGCGGGAGGGGTCAAGAGACCCAGTACTTC	TRBJ2-5	TRBV11-2	NA	TRBD2
CASSSSFNSPLHF	TGCGCCAGCAGTAGCAGCTTCAATTCACCCCTCCACTTT	TRBJ1-6	TRBV10-2	medium-sized	NA
CASSLGGGVTSIYEQYF	TGCGCCAGCAGCTTGGGGGGCGGGGTGACATCAATCTACGAGCAGTACTTC	TRBJ2-7	TRBV5-1	NA	NA
CATRGAPGDGYTF	TGTGCCACCCGGGGGGCGCCTGGGGATGGCTACACCTTC	TRBJ1-2	TRBV19	NA	NA
CASSPRTQIDGNTIYF	TGTGCCAGCTCACCAAGGACTCAGATTGACGGAAACACCATATATTTT	TRBJ1-3	TRBV18	NA	NA
CATSDSRSGTGNQPQHF	TGTGCCACCAGTGATTCGCGGTCCGGGACTGGCAATCAGCCCCAGCATTTT	TRBJ1-5	TRBV24-1	few	NA
CASSRDRGYSSGANVLTF	TGTGCCAGTAGTAGAGACAGGGGCTACAGCTCTGGGGCCAACGTCCTGACTTTC	TRBJ2-6	TRBV19	NA	TRBD1